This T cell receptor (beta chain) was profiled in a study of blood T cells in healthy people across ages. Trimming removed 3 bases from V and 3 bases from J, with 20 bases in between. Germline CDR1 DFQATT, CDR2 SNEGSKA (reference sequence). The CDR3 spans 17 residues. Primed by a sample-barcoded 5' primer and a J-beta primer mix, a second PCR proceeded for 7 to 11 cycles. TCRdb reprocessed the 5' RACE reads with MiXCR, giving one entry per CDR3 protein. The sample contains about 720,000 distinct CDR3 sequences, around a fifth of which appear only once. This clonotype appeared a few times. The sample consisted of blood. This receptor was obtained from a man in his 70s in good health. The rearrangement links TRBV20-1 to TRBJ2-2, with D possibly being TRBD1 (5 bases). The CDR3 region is CSASTPDSSRDTGELFF. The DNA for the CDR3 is TGCAGTGCTAGTACCCCAGACAGCTCCCGGGACACCGGGGAGCTGTTTTTT.